This T cell receptor (beta chain) originates from a study of T-cell reconstitution after alpha-beta-depleted transplantation in children. This clonotype was seen at least ten times. A library of TCRbeta sequences, prepared with unique molecular identifiers, was generated. From the PCR reads, TCRdb called clonotypes with MiXCR, one entry per CDR3 protein. The data contain some 640,000 distinct CDR3 sequences, around 17% of them seen just once; the ten biggest clones take up approximately 1%. The CDR3 totals 15 residues. Trimming shortened V by 0 bases and J by 4 bases, and 13 bases separated the two germline ends. CDR1 DFQATT and CDR2 SNEGSKA come from the germline V gene (reference sequence).

Sequenced here: PBMCs from the stem cell graft donor, sampled from the stem cell graft. V and J are TRBV20-1 and TRBJ1-5; no reliable D call. This clonotype was obtained from a human donor who donated a stem cell graft to a child with acute myeloid leukemia. This CDR3 is CSARDTHSPNQPQHF. For the CDR3, the DNA is TGCAGTGCTAGAGATACGCATTCCCCGAATCAGCCCCAGCATTTT.